A single TCR beta chain is shown here with its context. This entry is derived from a study of blood T cell repertoires in COVID-19. During active infection, Seattle patients enrolled and were then monitored through disease. CDR1 and CDR2 from the germline V gene are MDHEN and SYDVKM. The CDR3 has 15 residues. The V end was cut by 8 bases, the J end by 0 bases, with 14 bases between. Profiled with immunoSEQ multiplex PCR; TCRdb holds only in-frame clones, not every one. The table records 300,000 to 400,000 clones, 87% of them present only once. This clonotype originated in a man between 25 and 39 years old with COVID-19, enrolled during active disease. This chain links TRBV28 with TRBJ1-3; D not resolved. The sample taken for sequencing was peripheral blood. The CDR3 is CASCNPAISGNTIYF. The DNA of the CDR3 is TGTGCCAGCTGTAACCCAGCGATCTCTGGAAACACCATATATTTT.